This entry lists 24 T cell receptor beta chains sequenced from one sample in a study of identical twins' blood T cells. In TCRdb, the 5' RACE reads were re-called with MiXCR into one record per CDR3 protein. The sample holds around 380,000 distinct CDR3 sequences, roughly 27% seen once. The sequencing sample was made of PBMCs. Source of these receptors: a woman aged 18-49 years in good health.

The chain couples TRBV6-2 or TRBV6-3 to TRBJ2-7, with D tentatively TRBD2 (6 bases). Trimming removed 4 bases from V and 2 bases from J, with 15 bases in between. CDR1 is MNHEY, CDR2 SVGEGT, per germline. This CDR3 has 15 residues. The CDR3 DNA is TGTGCCAGCAGTTTAACTTGGAGGGGTGCCTACGAGCAGTACTTC. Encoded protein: CASSLTWRGAYEQYF.

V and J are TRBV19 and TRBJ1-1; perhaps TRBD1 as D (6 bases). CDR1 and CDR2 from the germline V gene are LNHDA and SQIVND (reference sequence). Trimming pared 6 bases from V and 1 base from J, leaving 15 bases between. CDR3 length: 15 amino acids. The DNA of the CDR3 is TGTGCCAGTAGCCCCTACAGGGAATCGAACACTGAAGCTTTCTTT. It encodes CASSPYRESNTEAFF.

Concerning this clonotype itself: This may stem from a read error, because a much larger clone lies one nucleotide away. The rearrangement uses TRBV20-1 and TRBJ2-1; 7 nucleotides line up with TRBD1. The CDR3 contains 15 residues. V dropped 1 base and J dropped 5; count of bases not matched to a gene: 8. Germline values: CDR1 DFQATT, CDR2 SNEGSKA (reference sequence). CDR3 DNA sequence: TGCAGTGCTAGAGCAGGGGGTGGCGCAGACAATGAGCAGTTCTTC. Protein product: CSARAGGGADNEQFF.

The CDR3 bases are TGCAGTGCTTCTGCTGGACAGGGGTACTATGGCTACACCTTC. Protein sequence: CSASAGQGYYGYTF. The gene calls are TRBV20-1 and TRBJ1-2; 9 bases match TRBD1. J was trimmed by 3 bases and V by 5 bases; bases with no gene match: 7. The CDR3 has 14 amino acids. Looked up from germline, CDR1 is DFQATT and CDR2 is SNEGSKA (reference sequence).

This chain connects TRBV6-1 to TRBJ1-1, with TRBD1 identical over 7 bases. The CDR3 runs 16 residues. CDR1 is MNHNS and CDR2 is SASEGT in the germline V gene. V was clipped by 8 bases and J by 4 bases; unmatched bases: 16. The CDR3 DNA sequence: TGTGCCAGCCCGAGCGGGCTGACAGGGCACCGCACTGAAGCTTTCTTT. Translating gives CASPSGLTGHRTEAFF.

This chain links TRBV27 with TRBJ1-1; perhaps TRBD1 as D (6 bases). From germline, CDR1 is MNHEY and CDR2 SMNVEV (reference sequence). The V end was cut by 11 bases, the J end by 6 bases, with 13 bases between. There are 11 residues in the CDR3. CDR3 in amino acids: CAAARGPEAFF. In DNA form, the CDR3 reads TGTGCCGCCGCCAGGGGCCCTGAAGCTTTCTTT.

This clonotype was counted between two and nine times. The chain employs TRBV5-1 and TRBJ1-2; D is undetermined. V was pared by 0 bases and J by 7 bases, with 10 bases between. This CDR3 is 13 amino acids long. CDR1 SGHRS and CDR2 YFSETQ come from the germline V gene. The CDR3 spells CASSLVQDSGYTF. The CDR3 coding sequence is TGCGCCAGCAGCTTGGTCCAGGACTCTGGCTACACCTTC.

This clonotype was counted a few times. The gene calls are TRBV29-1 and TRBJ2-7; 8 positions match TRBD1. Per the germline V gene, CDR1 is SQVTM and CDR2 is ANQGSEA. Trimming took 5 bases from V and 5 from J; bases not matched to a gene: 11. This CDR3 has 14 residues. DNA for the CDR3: TGCAGCGTTAGACAGGGGATTCTTTACGACGAGCAGTACTTC. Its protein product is CSVRQGILYDEQYF.

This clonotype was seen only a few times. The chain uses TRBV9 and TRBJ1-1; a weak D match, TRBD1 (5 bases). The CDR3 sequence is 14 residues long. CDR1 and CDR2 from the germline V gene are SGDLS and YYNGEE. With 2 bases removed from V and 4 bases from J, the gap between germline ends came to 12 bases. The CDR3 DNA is TGTGCCAGCAGCGTGTCAGGGCCCCCCACTGAAGCTTTCTTT. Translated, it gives CASSVSGPPTEAFF.

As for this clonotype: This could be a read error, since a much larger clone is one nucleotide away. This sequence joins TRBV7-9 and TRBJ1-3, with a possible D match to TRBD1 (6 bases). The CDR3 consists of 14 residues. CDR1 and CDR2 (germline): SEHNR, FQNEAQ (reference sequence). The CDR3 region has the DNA TGTTCCAGCAGCCCCGCCGGACAGGGAAACACCATATATTTT. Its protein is CSSSPAGQGNTIYF.

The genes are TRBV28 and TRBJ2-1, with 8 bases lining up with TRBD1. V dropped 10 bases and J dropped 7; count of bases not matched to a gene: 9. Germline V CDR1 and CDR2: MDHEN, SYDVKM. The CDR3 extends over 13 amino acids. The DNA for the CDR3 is TGTGCCACCGAACAGGGGGGTGGTAATGAGCAGTTCTTC. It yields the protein CATEQGGGNEQFF.

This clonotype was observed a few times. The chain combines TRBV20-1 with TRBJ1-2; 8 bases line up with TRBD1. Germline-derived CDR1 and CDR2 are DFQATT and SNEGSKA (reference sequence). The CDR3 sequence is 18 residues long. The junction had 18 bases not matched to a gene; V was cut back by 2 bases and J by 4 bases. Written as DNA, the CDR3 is TGCAGTGCTAGACCTATGACGGGAGACAGGGGTCCTCCCTATGGCTACACCTTC. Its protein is CSARPMTGDRGPPYGYTF.

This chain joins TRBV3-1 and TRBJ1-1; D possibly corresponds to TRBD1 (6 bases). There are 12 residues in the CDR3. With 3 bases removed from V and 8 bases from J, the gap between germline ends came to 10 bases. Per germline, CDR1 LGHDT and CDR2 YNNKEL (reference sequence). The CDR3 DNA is TGTGCCAGCAGCCACCATGGACAGGAAGCTTTCTTT. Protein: CASSHHGQEAFF.

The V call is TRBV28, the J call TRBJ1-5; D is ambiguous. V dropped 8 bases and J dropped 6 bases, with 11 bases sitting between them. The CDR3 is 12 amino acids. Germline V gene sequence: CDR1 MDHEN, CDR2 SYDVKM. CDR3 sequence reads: CASEGGGQPQHF. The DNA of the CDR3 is TGTGCCAGCGAGGGAGGAGGTCAGCCCCAGCATTTT.

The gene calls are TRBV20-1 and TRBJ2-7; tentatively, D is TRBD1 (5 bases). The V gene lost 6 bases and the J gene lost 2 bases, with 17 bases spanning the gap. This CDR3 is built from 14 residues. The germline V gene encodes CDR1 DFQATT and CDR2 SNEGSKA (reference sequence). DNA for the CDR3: TGCAGTGCGCAGGGCGGATTGCGTCCCTACGAGCAGTACTTC. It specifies CSAQGGLRPYEQYF.

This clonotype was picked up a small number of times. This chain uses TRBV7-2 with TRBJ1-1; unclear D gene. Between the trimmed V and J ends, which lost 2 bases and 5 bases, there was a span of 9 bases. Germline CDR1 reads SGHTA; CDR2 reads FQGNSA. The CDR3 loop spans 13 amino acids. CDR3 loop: CASSLLRETEAFF. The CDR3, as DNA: TGTGCCAGCAGCTTACTAAGGGAGACTGAAGCTTTCTTT.

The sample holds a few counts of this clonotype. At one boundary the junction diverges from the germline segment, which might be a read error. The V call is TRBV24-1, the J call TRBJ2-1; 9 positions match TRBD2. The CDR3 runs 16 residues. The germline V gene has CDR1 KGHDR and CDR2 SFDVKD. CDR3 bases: TGTGCCACCAGTGATCATCTAGCGGGGTCTTACAATGAGCAGCTCTTC. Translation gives CATSDHLAGSYNEQLF.

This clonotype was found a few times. In DNA, the CDR3 is TGTGCCAGCAGCCAAGCGGGAGTCCCCGGGGAGCTGTTTTTT. Translating it yields CASSQAGVPGELFF. The chain uses TRBV3-1 and TRBJ2-2; tentative D call: TRBD2 (6 bases). The length of the CDR3 is 14 residues. The V gene lost 1 base and the J gene lost 6 bases, with 9 bases spanning the gap. Germline CDR1 and CDR2: LGHDT and YNNKEL (reference sequence).

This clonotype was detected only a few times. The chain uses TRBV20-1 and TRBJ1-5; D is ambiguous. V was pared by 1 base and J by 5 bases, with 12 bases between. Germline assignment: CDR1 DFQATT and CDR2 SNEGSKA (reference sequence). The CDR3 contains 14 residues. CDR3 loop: CSARGRGLDQPQHF. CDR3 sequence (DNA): TGCAGTGCTAGAGGTCGGGGATTAGATCAGCCCCAGCATTTT.

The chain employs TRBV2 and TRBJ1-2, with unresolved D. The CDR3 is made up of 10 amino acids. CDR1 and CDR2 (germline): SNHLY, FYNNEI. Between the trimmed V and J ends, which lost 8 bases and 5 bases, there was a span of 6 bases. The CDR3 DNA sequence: TGTGCCAGCGTAAGATATGGCTACACCTTC. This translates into CASVRYGYTF.

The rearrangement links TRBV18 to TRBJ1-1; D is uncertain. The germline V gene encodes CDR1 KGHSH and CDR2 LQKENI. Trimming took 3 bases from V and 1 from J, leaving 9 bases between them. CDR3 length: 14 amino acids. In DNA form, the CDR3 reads TGTGCCAGCTCACCCCTACCAGGGAACACTGAAGCTTTCTTT. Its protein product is CASSPLPGNTEAFF.

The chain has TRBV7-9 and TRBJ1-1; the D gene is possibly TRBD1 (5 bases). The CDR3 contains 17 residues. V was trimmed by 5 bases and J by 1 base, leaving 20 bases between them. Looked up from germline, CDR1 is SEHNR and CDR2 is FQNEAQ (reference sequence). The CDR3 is CASSPLGEGHKNTEAFF. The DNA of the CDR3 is TGTGCCAGCAGCCCCCTGGGGGAGGGTCACAAGAACACTGAAGCTTTCTTT.

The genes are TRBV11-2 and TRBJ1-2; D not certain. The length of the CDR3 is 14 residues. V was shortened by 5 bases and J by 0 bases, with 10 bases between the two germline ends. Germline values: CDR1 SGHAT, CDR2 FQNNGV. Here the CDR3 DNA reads TGTGCCAGCAGCCACCCAACAGCTAACTATGGCTACACCTTC. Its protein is CASSHPTANYGYTF.

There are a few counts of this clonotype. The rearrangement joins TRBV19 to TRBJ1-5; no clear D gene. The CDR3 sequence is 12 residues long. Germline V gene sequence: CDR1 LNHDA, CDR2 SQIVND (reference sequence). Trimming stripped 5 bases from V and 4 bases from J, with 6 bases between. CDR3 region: CASSDINQPQHF. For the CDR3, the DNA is TGTGCCAGTAGTGACATTAATCAGCCCCAGCATTTT.